The source of this T cell receptor beta chain is a study of OX40 agonist ivuxolimab in advanced cancers. The method was immunoSEQ multiplex PCR; TCRdb's version includes in-frame clones alone and lacks a portion of them. The sample lists around 84,000 clones; about four fifths were seen once. This sample comprised CD4+ or CD8+ T cells sorted from blood, obtained in a trial of the OX40 agonist ivuxolimab. The TCR comes from an adult with an advanced solid tumor such as melanoma, head and neck, liver or kidney cancer.

CDR3 in amino acids: CSASDYGYTF. The CDR3 coding sequence is TGCAGTGCTTCGGACTATGGCTACACCTTC. V is TRBV20-1 and J is TRBJ1-2; D not resolved. Germline loops: CDR1 DFQATT, CDR2 SNEGSKA (reference sequence). This CDR3 is built from 10 residues. Trimming removed 5 bases from V and 3 bases from J, with 4 bases in between.